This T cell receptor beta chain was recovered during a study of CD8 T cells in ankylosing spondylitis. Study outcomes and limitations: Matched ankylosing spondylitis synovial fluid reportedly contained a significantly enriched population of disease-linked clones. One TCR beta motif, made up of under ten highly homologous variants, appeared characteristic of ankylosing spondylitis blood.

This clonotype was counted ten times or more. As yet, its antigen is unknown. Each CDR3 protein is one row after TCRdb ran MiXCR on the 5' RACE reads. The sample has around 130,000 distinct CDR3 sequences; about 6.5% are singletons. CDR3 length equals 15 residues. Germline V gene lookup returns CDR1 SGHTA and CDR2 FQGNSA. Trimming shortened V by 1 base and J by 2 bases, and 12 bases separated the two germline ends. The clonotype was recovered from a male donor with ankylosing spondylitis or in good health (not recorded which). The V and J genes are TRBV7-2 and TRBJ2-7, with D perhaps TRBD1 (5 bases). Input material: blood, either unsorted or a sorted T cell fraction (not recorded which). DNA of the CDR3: TGTGCCAGCAGCTTAGAACTCGTAGGGGCCTACGAGCAGTACTTC. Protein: CASSLELVGAYEQYF.